Described below is a single T cell receptor (beta chain) sequence and its context. The CDR3 is 14 amino acids. Germline CDR1 GTSNPN, CDR2 SVGIG (reference sequence). V shed 4 bases and J shed 0 bases, with 12 bases lying between them. These data belong to a study of blood T cell repertoires in COVID-19. Original handling: Estimation of nucleated cell counts relied on the amplification of reference gene primers. Method: immunoSEQ multiplex PCR; TCRdb's copy keeps in-frame clones and lacks some. V and J calls and clone size follow that table, whereas D and trimming were derived from the DNA. The table includes approximately 170,000 clones, approximately 90% detected once.

Sequenced: peripheral blood. This receptor was obtained from a woman older than 75 in a cohort sampled during active or convalescent COVID-19. J is TRBJ1-2 and V is TRBV30; perhaps TRBD1 as D (5 bases). The CDR3 DNA is TGTGCCTGGACGGGGGAACTTGCTAACTATGGCTACACCTTC. As protein: CAWTGELANYGYTF.